The next 7 T cell receptor beta chains were all read from a single sample in a study of blood T cell repertoires in COVID-19. Method: immunoSEQ multiplex PCR; TCRdb's copy keeps in-frame clones and lacks some. The sample carries about 160,000 clones, about 81% recorded once. Input material: peripheral blood. All receptors come from a human donor in a cohort sampled during active COVID-19.

V and J are TRBV15 and TRBJ2-7, with unresolved D. This CDR3 has 15 amino acids. CDR1 is LNHNV and CDR2 is YYDKDF in the germline V gene (reference sequence). The V end was cut by 0 bases, the J end by 2 bases, with 11 bases between. The CDR3 loop reads CATSRDFQAAYEQYF. The CDR3 nucleotides are TGTGCCACCAGCAGAGATTTTCAGGCCGCCTACGAGCAGTACTTC.

This clone was observed a few times. CDR3 sequence (DNA): TGCGCCAGCAGCTTACTAGCGGGAGCATTTTCCTACGAGCAGTACTTC. As protein: CASSLLAGAFSYEQYF. The genes are TRBV5-1 and TRBJ2-7; 11 positions match TRBD2. V shed 2 bases, J shed 1 base, and the junction held 5 bases outside the gene matches. Germline loops: CDR1 SGHRS, CDR2 YFSETQ. This CDR3 region has 16 residues.

The chain combines TRBV2 with TRBJ1-6; 7 bases are shared with TRBD1. The CDR3 is 16 residues long. CDR1 and CDR2 (germline): SNHLY, FYNNEI. Losses at the gene ends were 5 bases for V and 7 bases for J; bases not matched to a gene: 11. As DNA, the CDR3 is TGTGCCAGCAGTCGGGACAGTTGGGGATCCAATTCACCCCTCCACTTT. Its translation: CASSRDSWGSNSPLHF.

The chain couples TRBV30 to TRBJ2-7; D might be TRBD1 (6 bases). Germline loops: CDR1 GTSNPN, CDR2 SVGIG (reference sequence). The CDR3 sequence is 12 residues long. The ends were cut back, 6 bases at V and 6 bases at J, with 15 bases in the middle. CDR3 in amino acids: CACYGGGGEQYF. The CDR3 DNA follows: TGTGCCTGCTATGGGGGCGGAGGCGAGCAGTACTTC.

The sample holds a few counts of this clone. The chain combines TRBV10-3 with TRBJ2-7, with 9 bases aligning to TRBD2. Per the germline V gene, CDR1 is ENHRY and CDR2 is SYGVKD. The trim removed 6 bases at V and 1 base at J, leaving 10 bases unmatched. There are 16 residues in the CDR3. Here the CDR3 reads CAISAAGTSSSYEQYF. Written as DNA, the CDR3 is TGTGCCATCAGCGCCGCCGGGACTAGCTCTTCCTACGAGCAGTACTTC.

The chain joins TRBV24-1 to TRBJ1-4; no clear D. Per germline, CDR1 KGHDR and CDR2 SFDVKD. With 5 bases removed from V and 7 bases from J, the gap between germline ends came to 13 bases. The CDR3 spans 14 residues. CDR3: CATSAGENGEKLFF. The CDR3 nucleotides read TGTGCCACCAGTGCCGGAGAAAATGGTGAAAAACTGTTTTTT.

The chain combines TRBV24-1 with TRBJ1-1; D is perhaps TRBD1 (5 bases). V lost 7 bases and J 4 bases, leaving 21 bases between the germline ends. The CDR3 length is 16 residues. Germline CDR1 is KGHDR and CDR2 is SFDVKD. Here the CDR3 reads CATRNQLLSGSTEAFF. The CDR3 bases are TGTGCCACCAGAAATCAACTCCTTTCAGGGTCCACTGAAGCTTTCTTT.